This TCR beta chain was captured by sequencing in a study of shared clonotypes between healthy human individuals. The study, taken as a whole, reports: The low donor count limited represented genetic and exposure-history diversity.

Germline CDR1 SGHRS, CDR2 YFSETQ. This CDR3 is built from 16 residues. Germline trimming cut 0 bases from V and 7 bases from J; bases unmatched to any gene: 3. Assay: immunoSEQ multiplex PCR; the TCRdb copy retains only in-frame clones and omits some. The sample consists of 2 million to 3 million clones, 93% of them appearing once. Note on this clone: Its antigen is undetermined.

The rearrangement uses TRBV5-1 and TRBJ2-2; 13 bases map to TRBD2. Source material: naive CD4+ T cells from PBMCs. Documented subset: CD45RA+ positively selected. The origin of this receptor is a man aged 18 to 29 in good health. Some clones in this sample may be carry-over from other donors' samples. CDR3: CASSLGTSGSYGELFF. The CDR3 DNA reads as TGCGCCAGCAGCTTGGGGACTAGCGGGAGTTACGGGGAGCTGTTTTTT.